This entry describes one T cell receptor (beta chain). Antigen specificity is unknown. This record belongs to a study of naive and memory T cell subsets. Both TRBC1 and TRBC2 were covered by a beta constant-region primer of two equimolar oligonucleotides. Ligated cDNA was amplified by four rounds of PCR with nested alpha and beta constant-region primers and SP2. One entry per CDR3 protein, called by TCRdb with MiXCR from the UMI-ligation and nested PCR reads. The table lists about 100,000 distinct CDR3 sequences, roughly 15% of them singletons. Study-wide results and limits: Especially in CD8 cells, naive repertoires contained a few larger clonotypes, possibly CD45RA-re-expressing memory cells. Over 90% of naive TCR sequences appeared only once after error correction, unlike memory subsets. Findings for naive and memory subsets could not be checked against ground truth.

Trimming removed 2 bases from V and 0 bases from J; junction bases left unmatched: 8. This CDR3 comprises 19 residues. Germline V CDR1 and CDR2: LGHNA, YSLEER. CD8 T cells were positively selected from what remained after CD4 positive selection. The specimen sequenced was naive CD8+ T cells from blood. V and J are TRBV4-3 and TRBJ2-2; TRBD2 matches at 11 bases. The receptor was isolated from a human donor in good health. CDR3 residues: CASSQSIASGGTNTGELFF. The CDR3, as DNA: TGCGCCAGCAGCCAATCTATCGCTAGCGGGGGGACGAACACCGGGGAGCTGTTTTTT.